This entry concerns a single T cell receptor (beta chain). The antigen remains unidentified. Germline assignment: CDR1 MNHEY and CDR2 SVGAGI. The J segment lost 4 bases and the V segment lost 2 bases, leaving 1 base of the junction unmatched. The CDR3 is 13 amino acids. PCR used 60 Vbeta primers and 13 Jbeta primers. The protocol was immunoSEQ multiplex PCR, while the TCRdb copy is restricted to in-frame clones and leaves out a portion. The sample lists around 150,000 clones, roughly 71% occurring once. This sample stems from a study of cytomegalovirus exposure and HLA in healthy donors. The study sampled nominally healthy donors, though unrecorded immune exposures were likely. General observations from the study: Later analysis suggested most CMV-associated TCR beta chains were HLA-restricted.

The sequence derives from a woman aged 45-65 years in good health and CMV-seropositive. V is TRBV6-5 and J is TRBJ1-1, with 7 bases fitting TRBD1. The sequenced sample consisted of PBMCs. The CDR3 region has the DNA TGTGCCAGCAGTTACGACAGGGTCACTGAAGCTTTCTTT. This gives the protein CASSYDRVTEAFF.